A single sample is the source of the 10 T cell receptor beta chains below, sequenced in a study of Graves' ophthalmopathy and Graves' hyperthyroidism. RNA served as the template for amplifying TCR beta CDR3 regions. First-round RT-PCR with HTBI primers preceded a second-round multiplex PCR. TCRdb used MiXCR to reprocess the multiplex PCR reads, holding one entry per CDR3 protein. The table shows about 480,000 distinct CDR3 sequences, with about an eighth occurring only once. The sequenced material came from blood. The receptor source for this set is a woman aged 30 to 39 with Graves' ophthalmopathy.

Ten or more counts support this clonotype. The chain combines TRBV29-1 with TRBJ1-2; D is ambiguous. Germline V CDR1 and CDR2: SQVTM, ANQGSEA. Trimming stripped 0 bases from V and 0 bases from J, with 5 bases between. This CDR3 comprises 13 residues. The CDR3 DNA reads TGCAGCGTTGAAGACGAAACTAACTATGGCTACACCTTC. Translation: CSVEDETNYGYTF. Based on the CDR3 plus reference TRBV29-1 and TRBJ1-2, the full variable domain is SAVISQKPSRDICQRGTSLTIQCQVDSQVTMMFWYRQQPGQSLTLIATANQGSEATYESGFVIDKFPISRPNLTFSTLTVSNMSPEDSSIYLCSVEDETNYGYTFGSGTRLTVV.

This clonotype was picked up many times. CDR3 loop: CASSLSSTGTGNQPQHF. CDR3 nucleotides: TGTGCCAGCAGCTTAAGCTCGACCGGGACAGGGAATCAGCCCCAGCATTTT. The chain is built from TRBV11-2 and TRBJ1-5, with 9 nucleotides matching TRBD1. The germline CDR1 and CDR2 sequences are SGHAT and FQNNGV. This CDR3 has 17 residues. J was trimmed by 4 bases and V by 2 bases; bases with no gene match: 9.

There are a few counts of this clonotype. The V and J genes are TRBV6-4 and TRBJ2-4; no firm D call. Between the trimmed V and J ends, which lost 11 bases and 0 bases, there was a span of 11 bases. Germline lookup yields CDR1 MRHNA and CDR2 SNTAGT. This CDR3 region has 13 residues. This CDR3 reads CAYRRGAKNIQYF. In DNA, the CDR3 is TGTGCCTACCGTCGAGGAGCCAAAAACATTCAGTACTTC.

This clonotype was detected many times. V is TRBV7-2 and J is TRBJ1-6; D gene uncertain. Trimming stripped 3 bases from V and 8 bases from J, with 11 bases between. The CDR3 loop spans 14 amino acids. The germline V gene encodes CDR1 SGHTA and CDR2 FQGNSA. CDR3 region: CASSFRTVDSPLHF. The CDR3 DNA reads as TGTGCCAGCAGCTTCAGGACCGTCGATTCACCCCTCCACTTT.

This clonotype was recorded many times. The V call is TRBV29-1, the J call TRBJ1-1; maybe TRBD1 (5 bases). Germline V gives CDR1 SQVTM, CDR2 ANQGSEA. The CDR3 spans 14 residues. The V end was cut by 1 base, the J end by 4 bases, with 13 bases between. CDR3 coding DNA: TGCAGCGTTGAAGGGCAGGGATGGGTCACTGAAGCTTTCTTT. Protein: CSVEGQGWVTEAFF.

V is TRBV20-1 and J is TRBJ2-4; the D gene is possibly TRBD2 (5 bases). The germline V gene has CDR1 DFQATT and CDR2 SNEGSKA (reference sequence). The CDR3 totals 15 residues. Trimming took 3 bases from V and 0 from J, leaving 12 bases between them. CDR3 residues: CSASASGVAKNIQYF. CDR3 DNA: TGCAGTGCTAGTGCCAGCGGAGTAGCCAAAAACATTCAGTACTTC.

This clonotype has a count of ten or more. This chain links TRBV27 with TRBJ2-2; either TRBD1 or TRBD2 may supply D (5 bases each). The CDR3 sequence is 16 residues long. CDR1 is MNHEY and CDR2 is SMNVEV in the germline V gene (reference sequence). V was cut by 5 bases and J by 1 base, with 14 bases left in between. CDR3 in DNA: TGTGCCAGCAGTCCCTGGAGGACACGGAACACCGGGGAGCTGTTTTTT. Its translation: CASSPWRTRNTGELFF.

This clonotype was counted ten times or more. The rearrangement links TRBV28 to TRBJ2-5; 11 nucleotides line up with TRBD2. The V gene's germline CDR1 is MDHEN and CDR2 SYDVKM. The CDR3 is 16 amino acids. V lost 3 bases to trimming and J lost 1 base; unmatched junction nucleotides: 4. The DNA of the CDR3 is TGTGCCAGCAGTTTGGGACTAGCGGAGATCCAAGAGACCCAGTACTTC. Translation: CASSLGLAEIQETQYF.

This clonotype was counted ten times or more. A much larger clone lies one base from this, so it may be a read error. The J gene is TRBJ2-7, the V gene TRBV29-1; D possibly corresponds to TRBD1 (6 bases). The CDR3 is 14 residues long. Germline assignment: CDR1 SQVTM and CDR2 ANQGSEA. Here the CDR3 reads CSVKGDTFSYEQHF. The CDR3 bases are TGCAGCGTGAAAGGGGACACCTTTTCCTACGAGCAGCACTTC.

This clonotype was recorded a few times. The rearrangement joins TRBV11-1 to TRBJ1-3, with 8 bases identical to TRBD1. From germline, CDR1 is SGHAT and CDR2 FQDESV (reference sequence). The length of the CDR3 is 17 residues. The trim removed 5 bases at V and 0 bases at J, leaving 9 bases unmatched. The CDR3 region is CASSGDRGLHSGNTIYF. The CDR3 region has the DNA TGTGCCAGCAGCGGCGACAGGGGCCTACACTCTGGAAACACCATATATTTT.